This entry lists 7 T cell receptor beta chains sequenced from one sample in a study of breast tumors, draining lymph nodes, adjacent tissues (dated by TCRdb to 2016 to 2018). The library was obtained by multiplex PCR. Sequencing was carried out with an Illumina HiSeq 2000. TCRdb took the public reads, trimmed them with fastp at Q25, ran MiXCR for clone calling and kept in-frame beta chains. Each CDR3 protein gets just one entry, which takes the most common genes and DNA from the rows behind it. The sample table lists more than 20,000 distinct CDR3 sequences, approximately 51% of them with a count of one. Jointly, the top ten make up about 8.2% of the sample. Sequencing input: breast tumor tissue. The receptors were gathered from a female donor with breast cancer. Some clones in this sample may be carry-over from other donors' samples.

The CDR3: CSAHLLALSNTGELFF. CDR3 DNA sequence: TGCAGTGCTCACCTCCTAGCGCTGTCGAACACCGGGGAGCTGTTTTTT. V is TRBV20-1 and J is TRBJ2-2; tentative D call: TRBD2 (6 bases). There are 16 residues in the CDR3. CDR1 is DFQATT and CDR2 is SNEGSKA in the germline V gene (reference sequence). V was pared by 5 bases and J by 0 bases, with 16 bases between.

This clonotype has a count of ten or more. The chain combines TRBV6-6 with TRBJ2-2; no firm D call. This CDR3 has 15 amino acids. V was cut by 3 bases and J by 2 bases, with 10 bases left in between. Per germline, CDR1 MNHNY and CDR2 SVGAGI (reference sequence). CDR3 in DNA: TGTGCCAGCAGTTATGGGGAAACCAACACCGGGGAGCTGTTTTTT. Translating gives CASSYGETNTGELFF.

Concerning this clonotype: The junction differs from germline at one of its ends, possibly a read error. The chain couples TRBV30 to TRBJ2-5; D ambiguous. This CDR3 comprises 13 residues. In germline, CDR1 is GTSNPN, CDR2 SVGIG (reference sequence). The CDR3 loop reads CARSVGRPETQYF. The CDR3 DNA is TGTGCCAGGAGTGTCGGAAGGCCGGAGACCCAGTACTTC.

This clonotype is labeled as medium-sized. V gene TRBV7-8 combines with J gene TRBJ2-3; 10 bases match TRBD2. Losses at the gene ends were 6 bases for V and 0 bases for J; bases not matched to a gene: 0. The CDR3 is made up of 14 amino acids. The germline CDR1 and CDR2 sequences are SGHVS and FQNEAQ. CDR3 bases: TGTGCCAGCAGGGGACTAGCGAGCACAGATACGCAGTATTTT. This codes for CASRGLASTDTQYF.

This clonotype was picked up one time. No conserved phenylalanine or tryptophan is present at the end of the CDR3, so a read error is the likely explanation. The rearrangement links TRBV11-3 to TRBJ2-7; TRBD2 matches at 8 bases. CDR1 is SGHNT, CDR2 YENEEA, per germline. This CDR3 is 16 amino acids long. The V and J ends lost 5 bases and 0 bases, in that order; junction bases with no gene match: 9. CDR3 amino acids: CASSQPIAGPSYEQYS. The CDR3 DNA sequence: TGTGCCAGCAGCCAACCCATAGCGGGGCCCTCCTACGAGCAGTACTCC.

This clonotype appeared once. The V call is TRBV2, the J call TRBJ1-1; maybe TRBD1 (6 bases). V was trimmed by 6 bases and J by 5 bases, leaving 10 bases between them. Germline CDR1 reads SNHLY; CDR2 reads FYNNEI. The CDR3 covers 12 residues. The CDR3 sequence: CASSGGGTEAFF. The CDR3 bases are TGTGCCAGCAGCGGAGGGGGAACTGAAGCTTTCTTT.

On this clonotype itself: At one end the junction does not follow the germline gene, possibly because of a read error. The chain combines TRBV19 with TRBJ1-5; TRBD1 matches at 9 bases. The CDR3 spans 13 residues. The germline gives CDR1 LNHDA, CDR2 SQIVND (reference sequence). CDR3 loop: CVSGTGLRQPQHF. In DNA form, the CDR3 reads TGTGTCAGTGGGACAGGGTTGCGGCAGCCCCAGCATTTT.